These 27 T cell receptor beta chains were all obtained from the same sample, sequenced in a study of beta chain features in type 1 diabetes. Every isolated RNA sample was fully reverse transcribed, so sequencing captured expressed TCRB transcripts. Measured with immunoSEQ multiplex PCR; TCRdb has only the in-frame clones, and not every one. The sample includes 300,000 to 350,000 clones, 14% seen only once; the top ten take more than 6.5%. Sample: central memory CD4+ T cells from blood. The receptor set was obtained from a man between 25 and 39 years old in good health.

Only a few counts were recorded for this clone. The genes are TRBV19 and TRBJ2-1, with D hard to call. Per germline, CDR1 LNHDA and CDR2 SQIVND (reference sequence). The germline V and J ends were trimmed by 1 base and 0 bases, with 10 bases remaining between them. The CDR3 contains 16 residues. CDR3 DNA: TGTGCCAGTAGTATAGTTGCAGAACACTCCTACAATGAGCAGTTCTTC. This translates into CASSIVAEHSYNEQFF.

This clone was picked up a small number of times. This chain uses TRBV2 with TRBJ2-1, with D maybe TRBD2 (6 bases). Germline values: CDR1 SNHLY, CDR2 FYNNEI. V dropped 3 bases and J dropped 15 bases, with 12 bases sitting between them. The CDR3 contains 11 residues. The CDR3 here is CASSEVREWFF. CDR3 in DNA: TGTGCCAGCAGTGAGGTCCGGGAGTGGTTCTTC.

The chain has TRBV7-2 and TRBJ2-7; D remains ambiguous. The V end lost 4 bases, the J end lost 2 bases, and 6 bases lay between the germline ends. The CDR3 totals 12 residues. CDR1 and CDR2 from the germline V gene are SGHTA and FQGNSA. The CDR3: CASSSFTYEQYF. DNA for the CDR3: TGTGCCAGCAGCTCGTTCACCTACGAGCAGTACTTC.

This clone came up many times. The V and J genes are TRBV19 and TRBJ1-5; D is ambiguous. This CDR3 contains 14 residues. Germline lookup yields CDR1 LNHDA and CDR2 SQIVND (reference sequence). Trimming removed 5 bases at V and 7 bases at J, with 15 bases between. The CDR3 spells CASSWEAPGQPQHF. As DNA, the CDR3 is TGTGCCAGTAGTTGGGAAGCTCCAGGCCAGCCCCAGCATTTT.

V is TRBV2 and J is TRBJ1-5; D may be TRBD1 (5 bases). Germline CDR1 SNHLY, CDR2 FYNNEI. Trimming removed 6 bases from V and 3 bases from J, with 6 bases in between. This CDR3 spans 12 amino acids. The CDR3 DNA is TGTGCCAGCAGCAGGGACAATCAGCCCCAGCATTTT. Translated: CASSRDNQPQHF. Based on the CDR3 plus reference TRBV2 and TRBJ1-5, the full variable domain is EPEVTQTPSHQVTQMGQEVILRCVPISNHLYFYWYRQILGQKVEFLVSFYNNEISEKSEIFDDQFSVERPDGSNFTLKIRSTKLEDSAMYFCASSRDNQPQHFGDGTRLSIL.

This clone has just a few counts. The rearrangement uses TRBV9 and TRBJ1-1; 8 nucleotides match TRBD1. Trimming took 7 bases from V and 1 from J; bases not matched to a gene: 6. Germline V lookup: CDR1 SGDLS, CDR2 YYNGEE. The CDR3 has 14 amino acids. DNA of the CDR3: TGTGCCAGCTCCCAGACAGGGGAGAACACTGAAGCTTTCTTT. Protein sequence: CASSQTGENTEAFF.

The J gene is TRBJ1-5, the V gene TRBV6-1; D possibly corresponds to TRBD1 (6 bases). Germline V lookup: CDR1 MNHNS, CDR2 SASEGT. Deletions cut 1 base from V and 6 bases from J, with 10 bases between. The CDR3 is 14 amino acids. The CDR3 sequence: CASSEGAGAQPQHF. CDR3 nucleotide sequence: TGTGCCAGCAGTGAAGGGGCGGGGGCTCAGCCCCAGCATTTT.

This clone has a handful of counts. This sequence joins TRBV2 and TRBJ1-1; D perhaps matches TRBD1 (5 bases). V was cut by 4 bases and J by 0 bases, with 6 bases left in between. Germline CDR1 and CDR2: SNHLY and FYNNEI. This CDR3 contains 13 residues. CDR3 amino acids: CASSGQMNTEAFF. CDR3 sequence (DNA): TGTGCCAGCAGTGGACAGATGAACACTGAAGCTTTCTTT.

This clone was recorded a few times. V gene TRBV7-3 combines with J gene TRBJ2-7, with D perhaps matching TRBD2 (6 bases). This CDR3 has 17 residues. The germline V gene has CDR1 SGHTA and CDR2 FQGTGA. The V gene lost 5 bases and the J gene lost 4 bases, with 24 bases spanning the gap. The CDR3 bases are TGTGCCAGCAGCACAACTCGGGACTCGCGGGCAGTATACGAGCAGTACTTC. Amino acid sequence: CASSTTRDSRAVYEQYF.

This clone was seen a few times. This rearrangement joins TRBV7-2 to TRBJ2-5, with D possibly being TRBD1 or TRBD2 (5 bases each). This CDR3 region has 14 residues. Germline V lookup: CDR1 SGHTA, CDR2 FQGNSA. Trimming left V 4 bases short and J 7 bases short, with 16 bases between. The DNA for the CDR3 is TGTGCCAGCAGCTCAACCGGGGCCGGGTGGACCCAGTACTTC. Translating it yields CASSSTGAGWTQYF.

This chain connects TRBV2 to TRBJ1-5, with TRBD1 as a possible D gene (5 bases). V shed 5 bases and J shed 6 bases, with 17 bases lying between them. The CDR3 is made up of 15 amino acids. Germline-derived CDR1 and CDR2 are SNHLY and FYNNEI. CDR3 residues: CASSQTVSFGQPQHF. The CDR3 DNA is TGTGCCAGCAGTCAGACAGTGAGTTTCGGTCAGCCCCAGCATTTT.

The chain combines TRBV25-1 with TRBJ2-2; D uncertain. The CDR3 has 13 residues. The V and J ends lost 1 base and 8 bases respectively, with 8 bases between them. CDR1 and CDR2 from the germline V gene are MGHDK and SYGVNS. DNA of the CDR3: TGTGCCAGCAGTGAATCCCTTAGGGGGGAGCTGTTTTTT. Translation gives CASSESLRGELFF.

On this clone: It may be a read error: a sequence one base away is much more abundant. The genes are TRBV5-5 and TRBJ2-3; unclear D gene. Trimming left V 3 bases short and J 4 bases short, with 6 bases between. In germline, CDR1 is SGHKS, CDR2 YYEKEE (reference sequence). The CDR3 covers 12 residues. DNA for the CDR3: TGTGCCAGCAGCTATGAACCAGATACGCAGTATTTT. Translating it yields CASSYEPDTQYF.

The chain's CDR3 is CASSLGHPGTQYF. In DNA, the CDR3 is TGTGCCAGCAGTCTAGGACATCCAGGGACCCAGTACTTC. The V call is TRBV7-6, the J call TRBJ2-5; D may be TRBD1 (5 bases). Trimming cost V 6 bases and J 7 bases, with 15 bases left between them. Germline CDR1 SGHVS, CDR2 FNYEAQ. The CDR3 contains 13 residues.

This clone was detected only a few times. The chain employs TRBV4-2 and TRBJ2-1; perhaps TRBD2 as D (6 bases). Between the trimmed V and J ends, which lost 0 bases and 8 bases, there was a span of 14 bases. CDR1 is LGHNA and CDR2 is YNFKEQ in the germline V gene. The CDR3 consists of 15 residues. The CDR3 DNA reads as TGTGCCAGCAGCCAAGATGTCGGACTATCGGATGAGCAGTTCTTC. It codes for CASSQDVGLSDEQFF.

This clone was counted between two and nine times. The chain links TRBV11-3 to TRBJ1-1, with D unresolved. The V gene lost 1 base and the J gene lost 1 base, with 10 bases spanning the gap. Germline V CDR1 and CDR2: SGHNT, YENEEA. The CDR3 totals 15 residues. CDR3 in amino acids: CASSLGGTGNTEAFF. In DNA, the CDR3 is TGTGCCAGCAGCTTAGGGGGAACTGGGAACACTGAAGCTTTCTTT.

This clone was seen a handful of times. The chain carries TRBV5-1 and TRBJ2-3; D ambiguous. CDR1 SGHRS and CDR2 YFSETQ come from the germline V gene. V was pared by 4 bases and J by 2 bases, with 5 bases between. The CDR3 sequence is 12 residues long. CDR3 amino acids: CASSPFTDTQYF. The CDR3 DNA is TGCGCCAGCAGCCCCTTCACAGATACGCAGTATTTT.

In its sample, this clone was seen a few times. CDR3 coding DNA: TGTGCCAGCAGTTCTTTCTACTCTGGGGCCAACGTCCTGACTTTC. Its translation: CASSSFYSGANVLTF. The chain links TRBV27 to TRBJ2-6; D gene unclear. The CDR3 is made up of 15 amino acids. V gave up 4 bases and J gave up 0 bases, with 7 bases separating them. Germline values: CDR1 MNHEY, CDR2 SMNVEV (reference sequence).

This clone was observed many times. The V call is TRBV14, the J call TRBJ1-1; D not certain. CDR1 and CDR2 from the germline V gene are SGHDN and FVKESK. V was pared by 5 bases and J by 0 bases, with 13 bases between. The CDR3 has 15 amino acids. The CDR3 nucleotides read TGTGCCAGCAGCTCAAGCGGGATGATGAACACTGAAGCTTTCTTT. As protein: CASSSSGMMNTEAFF.

The V and J genes are TRBV21-1 and TRBJ2-7; the D call of TRBD2 is as the table states it, not checked on the DNA. TRBV21-1 is assigned pseudogene status. The CDR3 runs to 15 residues. CDR3 residues: CASSKPGSHSYEQYV. DNA of the CDR3: TGTGCCAGCAGCAAACCGGGGTCCCACTCCTACGAGCAGTACGTC.

In regard to this clone: The junction does not match germline at one end; this may be a read error. The rearrangement uses TRBV28 and TRBJ1-2, with TRBD1 matching 7 bases. Germline CDR1 and CDR2: MDHEN and SYDVKM. The CDR3 is 14 amino acids. The chain's CDR3 is CARRQGGSNYGYTF. CDR3 in DNA: TGCGCCCGGCGACAGGGTGGATCTAACTATGGCTACACCTTC.

V and J are TRBV7-9 and TRBJ1-2; 9 nucleotides match TRBD1. The germline V gene encodes CDR1 SEHNR and CDR2 FQNEAQ (reference sequence). The CDR3 has 16 amino acids. V was clipped by 3 bases and J by 4 bases; unmatched bases: 9. In nucleotides, the CDR3 is TGTGCCAGCAGCTTCAAGGGACAGGGCGGGTTCTATGGCTACACCTTC. Translated: CASSFKGQGGFYGYTF.

This clone has only a few counts. Within the sample, other DNA sequences also encode this same CDR3. The chain has TRBV2 and TRBJ2-3, with D tentatively TRBD2 (7 bases). The CDR3 loop spans 16 amino acids. Per germline, CDR1 SNHLY and CDR2 FYNNEI. Trimming shortened V by 10 bases and J by 4 bases, and 24 bases separated the two germline ends. The chain's CDR3 is CATQSGGARSSDTQYF. CDR3 nucleotides: TGTGCCACCCAAAGTGGGGGGGCGCGATCTTCAGATACGCAGTATTTT.

This clone has only a few counts. The CDR3 nucleotides are TGTGCCAGCAGTTACTCTCACACCCGGGAGACCCAGTACTTC. Protein: CASSYSHTRETQYF. The rearrangement links TRBV27 to TRBJ2-5; no clear D gene. CDR3 length: 14 amino acids. Per germline, CDR1 MNHEY and CDR2 SMNVEV (reference sequence). The V end was cut by 4 bases, the J end by 5 bases, with 14 bases between.

This clone has more than one count but fewer than ten. The genes are TRBV2 and TRBJ2-7; unclear D gene. Germline values: CDR1 SNHLY, CDR2 FYNNEI. With 6 bases removed from V and 2 bases from J, the gap between germline ends came to 11 bases. This CDR3 has 13 residues. The CDR3 reads CASRQEHTYEQYF. The CDR3, as DNA: TGTGCCAGCAGGCAGGAACATACCTACGAGCAGTACTTC.

A few counts support this clone. The rearrangement uses TRBV6-5 and TRBJ1-1; TRBD1 might be the D (6 bases). The CDR3 consists of 13 residues. The V and J ends lost 6 bases and 3 bases respectively, with 11 bases between them. Germline CDR1 is MNHEY and CDR2 is SVGAGI. CDR3 sequence: CASREGGDTEAFF. The DNA of the CDR3 is TGTGCCAGCAGAGAGGGGGGGGACACTGAAGCTTTCTTT.

This sequence joins TRBV4-3 and TRBJ1-4; D possibly corresponds to TRBD1 (5 bases). Trimming removed 3 bases at V and 4 bases at J, with 12 bases between. Germline V gives CDR1 LGHNA, CDR2 YSLEER. This CDR3 comprises 15 residues. This CDR3 is CASSHFRDLNEKLFF. The DNA for the CDR3 is TGCGCCAGCAGCCACTTCAGGGACCTTAATGAAAAACTGTTTTTT.